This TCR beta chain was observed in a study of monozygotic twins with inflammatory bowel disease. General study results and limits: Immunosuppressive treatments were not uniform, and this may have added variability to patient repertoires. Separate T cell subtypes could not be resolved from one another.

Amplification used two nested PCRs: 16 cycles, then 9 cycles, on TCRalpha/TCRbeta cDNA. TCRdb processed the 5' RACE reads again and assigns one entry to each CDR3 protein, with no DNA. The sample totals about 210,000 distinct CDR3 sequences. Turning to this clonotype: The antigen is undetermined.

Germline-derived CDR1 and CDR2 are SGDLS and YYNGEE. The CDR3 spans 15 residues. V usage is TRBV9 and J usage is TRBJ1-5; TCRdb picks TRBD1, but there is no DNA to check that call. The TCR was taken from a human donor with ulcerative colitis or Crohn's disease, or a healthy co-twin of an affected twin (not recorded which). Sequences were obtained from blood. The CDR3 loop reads CASSPAGARDQPQHF.